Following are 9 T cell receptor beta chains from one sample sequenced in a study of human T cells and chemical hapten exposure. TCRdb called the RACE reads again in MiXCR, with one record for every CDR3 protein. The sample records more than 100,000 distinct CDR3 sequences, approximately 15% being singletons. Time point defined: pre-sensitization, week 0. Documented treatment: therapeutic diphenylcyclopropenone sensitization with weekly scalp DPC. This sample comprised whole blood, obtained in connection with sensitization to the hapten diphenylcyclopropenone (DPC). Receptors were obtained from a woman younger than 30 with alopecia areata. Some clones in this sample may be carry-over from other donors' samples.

CDR3 region: CASSAASDTQYF. The CDR3 nucleotides read TGTGCCAGCAGCGCGGCTTCAGATACGCAGTATTTT. The genes are TRBV11-2 and TRBJ2-3, with D uncertain. Deletions cut 5 bases from V and 4 bases from J, with 7 bases between. Germline V gene data show CDR1 as SGHAT and CDR2 as FQNNGV. This CDR3 comprises 12 residues.

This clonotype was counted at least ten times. The chain's CDR3 is CSARKGDTEAFF. In nucleotides, the CDR3 is TGCAGTGCTAGAAAGGGGGACACTGAAGCTTTCTTT. V usage is TRBV20-1 and J usage is TRBJ1-1, with D tentatively TRBD1 (6 bases). The germline CDR1 and CDR2 sequences are DFQATT and SNEGSKA (reference sequence). The CDR3 has 12 amino acids. V dropped 2 bases and J dropped 3 bases, with 7 bases sitting between them.

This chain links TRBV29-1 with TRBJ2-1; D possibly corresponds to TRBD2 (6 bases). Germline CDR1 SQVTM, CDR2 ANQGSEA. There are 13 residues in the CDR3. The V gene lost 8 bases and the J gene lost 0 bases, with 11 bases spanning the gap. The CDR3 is CSHRTNSYNEQFF. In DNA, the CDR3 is TGCAGCCATAGGACTAACTCCTACAATGAGCAGTTCTTC.

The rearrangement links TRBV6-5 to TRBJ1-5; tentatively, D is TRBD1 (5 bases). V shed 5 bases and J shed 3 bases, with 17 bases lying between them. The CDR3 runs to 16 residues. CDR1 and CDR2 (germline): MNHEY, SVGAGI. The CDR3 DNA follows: TGTGCCAGCAGTCCCTCGTGGGGCAGGGTCAATCAGCCCCAGCATTTT. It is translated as CASSPSWGRVNQPQHF.

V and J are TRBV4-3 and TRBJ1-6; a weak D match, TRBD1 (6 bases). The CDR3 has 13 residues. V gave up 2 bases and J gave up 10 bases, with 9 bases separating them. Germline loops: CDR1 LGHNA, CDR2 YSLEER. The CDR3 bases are TGCGCCAGCAGCCAAACAGGGAACTCACCCCTCCACTTT. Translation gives CASSQTGNSPLHF.

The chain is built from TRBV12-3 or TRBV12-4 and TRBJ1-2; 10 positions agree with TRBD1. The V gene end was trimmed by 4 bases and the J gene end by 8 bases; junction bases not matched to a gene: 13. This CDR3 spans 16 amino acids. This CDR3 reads CASSSRQGAQILGYTF. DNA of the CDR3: TGTGCCAGCAGTTCCCGACAGGGGGCGCAAATTTTAGGCTACACCTTC.

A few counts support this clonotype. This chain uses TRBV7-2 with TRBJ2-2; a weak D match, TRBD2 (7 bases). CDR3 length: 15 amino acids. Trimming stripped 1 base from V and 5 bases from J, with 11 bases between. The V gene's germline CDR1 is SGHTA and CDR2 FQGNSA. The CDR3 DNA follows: TGTGCCAGCAGCTTAGGCGGGGGCGCGACCGGGGAGCTGTTTTTT. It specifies CASSLGGGATGELFF.

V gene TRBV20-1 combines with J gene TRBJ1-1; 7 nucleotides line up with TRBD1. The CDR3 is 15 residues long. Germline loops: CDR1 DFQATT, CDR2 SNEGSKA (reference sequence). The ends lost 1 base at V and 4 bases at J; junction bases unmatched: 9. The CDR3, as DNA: TGCAGTGCTAGAGTCCCAGACAGGGAGGGCACTGAAGCTTTCTTT. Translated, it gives CSARVPDREGTEAFF.

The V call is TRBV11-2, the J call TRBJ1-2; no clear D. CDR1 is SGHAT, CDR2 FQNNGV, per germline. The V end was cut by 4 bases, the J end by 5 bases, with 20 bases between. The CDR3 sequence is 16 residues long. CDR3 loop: CASSSLRREEGYGYTF. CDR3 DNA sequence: TGTGCCAGCAGCTCCCTGCGTCGAGAGGAAGGATATGGCTACACCTTC. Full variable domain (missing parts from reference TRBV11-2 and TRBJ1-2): EAGVAQSPRYKIIEKRQSVAFWCNPISGHATLYWYQQILGQGPKLLIQFQNNGVVDDSQLPKDRFSAERLKGVDSTLKIQPAKLEDSAVYLCASSSLRREEGYGYTFGSGTRLTVV.